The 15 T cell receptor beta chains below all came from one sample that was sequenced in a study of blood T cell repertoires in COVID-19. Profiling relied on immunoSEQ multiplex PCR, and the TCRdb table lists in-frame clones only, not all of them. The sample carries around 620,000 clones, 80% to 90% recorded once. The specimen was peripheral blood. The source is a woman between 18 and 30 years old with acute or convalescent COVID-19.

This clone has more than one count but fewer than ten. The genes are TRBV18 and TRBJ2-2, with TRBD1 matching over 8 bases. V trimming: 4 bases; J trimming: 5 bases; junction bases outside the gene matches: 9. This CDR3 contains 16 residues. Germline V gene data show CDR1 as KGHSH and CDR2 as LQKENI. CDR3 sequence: CASSRLPGQVTGELFF. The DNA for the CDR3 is TGTGCCAGCTCACGACTTCCGGGACAGGTTACCGGGGAGCTGTTTTTT.

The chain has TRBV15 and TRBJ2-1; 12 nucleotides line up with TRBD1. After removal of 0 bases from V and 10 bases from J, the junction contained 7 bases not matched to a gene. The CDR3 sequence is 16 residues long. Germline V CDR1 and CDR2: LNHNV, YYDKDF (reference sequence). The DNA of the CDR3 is TGTGCCACCAGCAGAGATAAGGGACAGGGGGCACGGGAGCAGTTCTTC. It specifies CATSRDKGQGAREQFF.

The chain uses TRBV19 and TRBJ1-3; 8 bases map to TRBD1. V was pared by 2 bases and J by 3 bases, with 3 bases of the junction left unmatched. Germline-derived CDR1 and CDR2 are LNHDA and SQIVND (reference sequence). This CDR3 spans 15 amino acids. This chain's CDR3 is CASSIPGGFGNTIYF. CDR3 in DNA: TGTGCCAGTAGTATACCAGGGGGCTTTGGAAACACCATATATTTT.

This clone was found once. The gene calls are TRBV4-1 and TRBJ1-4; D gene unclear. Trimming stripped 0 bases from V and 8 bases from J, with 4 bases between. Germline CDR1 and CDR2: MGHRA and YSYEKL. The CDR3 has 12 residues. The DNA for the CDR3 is TGCGCCAGCAGCCAAGAACACGAAAAACTGTTTTTT. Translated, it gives CASSQEHEKLFF.

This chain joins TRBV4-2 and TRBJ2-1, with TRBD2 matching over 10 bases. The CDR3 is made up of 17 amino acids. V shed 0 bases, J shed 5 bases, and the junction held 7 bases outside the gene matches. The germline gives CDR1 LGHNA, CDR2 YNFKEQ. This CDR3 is CASSQEDSGGANNEQFF. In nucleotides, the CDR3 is TGTGCCAGCAGCCAAGAGGACAGCGGGGGGGCCAACAATGAGCAGTTCTTC.

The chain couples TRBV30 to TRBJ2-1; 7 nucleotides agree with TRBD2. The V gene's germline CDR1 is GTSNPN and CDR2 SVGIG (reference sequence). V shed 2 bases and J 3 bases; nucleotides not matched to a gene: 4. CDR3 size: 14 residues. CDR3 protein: CAWSWLAVYNEQFF. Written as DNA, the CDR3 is TGTGCCTGGAGTTGGCTAGCGGTCTACAATGAGCAGTTCTTC.

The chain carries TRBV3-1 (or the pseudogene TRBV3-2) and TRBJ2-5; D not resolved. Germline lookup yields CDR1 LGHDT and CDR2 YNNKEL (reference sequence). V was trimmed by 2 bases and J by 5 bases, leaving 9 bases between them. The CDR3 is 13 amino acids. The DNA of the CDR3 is TGTGCCAGCAGCCAAAGGAGCGCCGAGACCCAGTACTTC. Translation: CASSQRSAETQYF.

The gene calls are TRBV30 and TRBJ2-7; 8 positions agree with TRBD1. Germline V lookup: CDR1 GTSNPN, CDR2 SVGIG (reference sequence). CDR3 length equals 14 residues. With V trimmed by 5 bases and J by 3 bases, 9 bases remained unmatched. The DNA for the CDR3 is TGTGCCTGGGGAGTAGGACAGGGCTACTACGAGCAGTACTTC. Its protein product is CAWGVGQGYYEQYF.

The CDR3 loop is CASRLQGGGYGYTF. The DNA of the CDR3 is TGTGCCAGCAGGCTACAGGGAGGGGGCTATGGCTACACCTTC. The chain couples TRBV6-5 to TRBJ1-2; a weak D match, TRBD1 (6 bases). V lost 6 bases, J lost 4 bases, and 15 bases lay in between. The CDR3 covers 14 residues. Germline V gives CDR1 MNHEY, CDR2 SVGAGI.

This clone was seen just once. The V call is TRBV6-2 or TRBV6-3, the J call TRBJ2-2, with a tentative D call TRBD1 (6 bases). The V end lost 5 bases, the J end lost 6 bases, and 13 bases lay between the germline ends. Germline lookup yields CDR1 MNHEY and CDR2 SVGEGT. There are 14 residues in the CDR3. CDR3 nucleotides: TGTGCCAGCAGTGATTTACAGGGTTCCGGGGAGCTGTTTTTT. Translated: CASSDLQGSGELFF.

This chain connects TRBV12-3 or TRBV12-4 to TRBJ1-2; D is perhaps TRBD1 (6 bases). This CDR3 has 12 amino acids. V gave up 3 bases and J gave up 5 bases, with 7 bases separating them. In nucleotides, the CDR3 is TGTGCCAGCAGTTTTGGACAGTATGGCTACACCTTC. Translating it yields CASSFGQYGYTF.

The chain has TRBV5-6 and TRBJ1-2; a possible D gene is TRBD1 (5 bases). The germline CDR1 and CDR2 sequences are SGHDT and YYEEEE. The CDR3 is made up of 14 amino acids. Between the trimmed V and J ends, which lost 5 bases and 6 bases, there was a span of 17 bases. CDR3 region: CASSWGRGEDGYTF. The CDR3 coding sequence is TGTGCCAGCAGTTGGGGGAGGGGTGAGGATGGCTACACCTTC.

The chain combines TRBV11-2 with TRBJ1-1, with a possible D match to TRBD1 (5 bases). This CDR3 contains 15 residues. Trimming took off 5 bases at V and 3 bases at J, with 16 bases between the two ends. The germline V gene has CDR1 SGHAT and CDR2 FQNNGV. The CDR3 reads CASSPSRGVHTEAFF. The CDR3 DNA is TGTGCCAGCAGCCCCTCGCGGGGGGTTCACACTGAAGCTTTCTTT.

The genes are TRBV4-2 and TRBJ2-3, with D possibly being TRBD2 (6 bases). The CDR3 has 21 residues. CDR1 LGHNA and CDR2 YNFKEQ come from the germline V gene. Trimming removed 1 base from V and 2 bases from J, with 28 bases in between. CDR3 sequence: CASSQGHRLRGGPADTDTQYF. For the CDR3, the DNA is TGTGCCAGCAGCCAAGGCCACCGATTGCGGGGCGGTCCAGCAGACACAGATACGCAGTATTTT.

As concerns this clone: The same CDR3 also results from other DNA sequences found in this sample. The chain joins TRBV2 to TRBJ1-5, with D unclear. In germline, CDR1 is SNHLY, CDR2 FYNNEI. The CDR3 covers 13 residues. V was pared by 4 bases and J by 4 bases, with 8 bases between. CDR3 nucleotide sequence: TGTGCCAGCAGTGGGATCGGGAATCAGCCCCAGCATTTT. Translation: CASSGIGNQPQHF.